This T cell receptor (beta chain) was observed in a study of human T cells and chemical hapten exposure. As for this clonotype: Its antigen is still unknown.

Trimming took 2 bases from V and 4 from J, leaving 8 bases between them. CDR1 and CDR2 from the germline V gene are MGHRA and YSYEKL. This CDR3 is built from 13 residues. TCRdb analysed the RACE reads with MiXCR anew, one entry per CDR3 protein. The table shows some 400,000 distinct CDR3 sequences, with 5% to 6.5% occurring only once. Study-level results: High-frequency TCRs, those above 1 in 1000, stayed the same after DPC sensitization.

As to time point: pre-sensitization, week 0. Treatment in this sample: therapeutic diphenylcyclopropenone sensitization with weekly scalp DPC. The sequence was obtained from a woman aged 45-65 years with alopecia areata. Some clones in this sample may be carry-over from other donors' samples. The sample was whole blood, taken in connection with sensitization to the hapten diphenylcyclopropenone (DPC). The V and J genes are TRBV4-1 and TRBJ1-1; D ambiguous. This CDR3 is CASSQSGSTEAFF. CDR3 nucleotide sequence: TGCGCCAGCAGCCAATCTGGGAGCACTGAAGCTTTCTTT.